The 26 T cell receptor beta chains below were found in one sample sequenced in a study of blood T cell repertoires in COVID-19. TCRdb's copy holds only in-frame clones and misses some; the assay was immunoSEQ multiplex PCR. Of 40,000 or so clones in the sample, approximately 85% were seen once. The material sequenced was peripheral blood. The receptors were gathered from an older woman in a cohort sampled during active COVID-19.

V gene TRBV7-2 combines with J gene TRBJ2-7; TRBD2 might be the D (6 bases). Germline CDR1 SGHTA, CDR2 FQGNSA. V was clipped by 5 bases and J by 7 bases, with 18 bases between them. This CDR3 is built from 14 residues. The CDR3 sequence is CASSRGISTWEQYF. The CDR3 DNA is TGTGCCAGCAGCCGCGGGATATCCACCTGGGAGCAGTACTTC.

V gene TRBV4-1 combines with J gene TRBJ2-7; 7 bases line up with TRBD2. V lost 0 bases to trimming and J lost 3 bases; unmatched junction nucleotides: 11. Germline CDR1 is MGHRA and CDR2 is YSYEKL. The CDR3 contains 17 residues. CDR3 DNA: TGCGCCAGCAGCCAAGAGAGGGCCGCGGGAGCTGGCTACGAGCAGTACTTC. Its protein is CASSQERAAGAGYEQYF.

J is TRBJ2-7 and V is TRBV9, with 10 nucleotides matching TRBD2. CDR3 length: 14 amino acids. The germline V gene encodes CDR1 SGDLS and CDR2 YYNGEE. V shed 4 bases and J 4 bases; nucleotides not matched to a gene: 5. The CDR3 sequence: CASSFASGSYEQYF. The CDR3 nucleotides are TGTGCCAGCAGCTTCGCTAGCGGGAGTTACGAGCAGTACTTC.

The chain has TRBV29-1 and TRBJ1-1, with 9 positions matching TRBD1. This CDR3 comprises 13 residues. Trimming took 7 bases from V and 0 from J; bases not matched to a gene: 3. The germline CDR1 and CDR2 sequences are SQVTM and ANQGSEA. CDR3 sequence (DNA): TGCAGCGCTGGGGACAGGGTGAACACTGAAGCTTTCTTT. Protein: CSAGDRVNTEAFF.

V usage is TRBV5-8 and J usage is TRBJ1-1; D not resolved. The CDR3 spans 15 residues. The V and J ends lost 3 bases and 7 bases respectively, with 19 bases between them. The germline CDR1 and CDR2 sequences are SGHTS and YDEGEE. The CDR3, as DNA: TGTGCCAGCAGCTACGCCCCCGTAGGAGCACTTGAAGCTTTCTTT. Encoded protein: CASSYAPVGALEAFF.

Here the CDR3 reads CASSLLADTGELFF. CDR3 coding DNA: TGTGCCAGCAGCTTACTTGCGGACACCGGGGAGCTGTTTTTT. The chain has TRBV6-2 or TRBV6-3 and TRBJ2-2; no definite D call. This CDR3 has 14 residues. V lost 6 bases to trimming and J lost 3 bases, with 11 bases between them. CDR1 is MNHEY, CDR2 SVGEGT, per germline.

This sequence joins TRBV27 and TRBJ2-2; TRBD2 might be the D (6 bases). Looked up from germline, CDR1 is MNHEY and CDR2 is SMNVEV (reference sequence). V was trimmed by 6 bases and J by 1 base, leaving 12 bases between them. CDR3 length: 15 amino acids. The CDR3 DNA is TGTGCCAGCAGGTCGGGAGAGTTGAACACCGGGGAGCTGTTTTTT. Its translation: CASRSGELNTGELFF.

CDR3 DNA sequence: TGTGCCAGCTCCCCTCCCAGGGGGGATGGCTACACCTTC. Its translation is CASSPPRGDGYTF. V usage is TRBV2 and J usage is TRBJ1-2; 7 bases are a match to TRBD1. V trimming: 8 bases; J trimming: 6 bases; junction bases outside the gene matches: 9. The CDR3 sequence is 13 residues long. From germline, CDR1 is SNHLY and CDR2 FYNNEI.

The V call is TRBV6-5, the J call TRBJ2-4, with TRBD1 identical over 7 bases. Germline V lookup: CDR1 MNHEY, CDR2 SVGAGI. This CDR3 comprises 14 residues. Unmatched junction bases numbered 8, after V lost 6 bases and J lost 6 bases. The CDR3 DNA sequence: TGTGCCAGCAGCCCCGCAGACAGGGCAAACATTCAGTACTTC. Amino acids: CASSPADRANIQYF.

This clone was seen once. The rearrangement uses TRBV30 and TRBJ1-1; D ambiguous. This CDR3 comprises 13 residues. Trimming pared 5 bases from V and 3 bases from J, leaving 13 bases between. The germline V gene encodes CDR1 GTSNPN and CDR2 SVGIG (reference sequence). The CDR3 sequence is CAWDRGSDTEAFF. Written as DNA, the CDR3 is TGTGCCTGGGATCGAGGGAGTGACACTGAAGCTTTCTTT.

The genes are TRBV5-4 and TRBJ2-2; D is uncertain. CDR3 length equals 17 residues. Germline V gene data show CDR1 as SGHNT and CDR2 as YYREEE (reference sequence). Trimming cost V 0 bases and J 2 bases, with 14 bases left between them. CDR3 bases: TGTGCCAGCAGCTTGGAAGTTCAACCTCTAAACACCGGGGAGCTGTTTTTT. Its translation is CASSLEVQPLNTGELFF.

V is TRBV5-1 and J is TRBJ2-5; 10 bases are a match to TRBD2. The CDR3 length is 15 residues. Germline V CDR1 and CDR2: SGHRS, YFSETQ. V was clipped by 7 bases and J by 1 base; unmatched bases: 7. This CDR3 is CASRGTSVSQETQYF. The CDR3 DNA follows: TGCGCCAGCCGCGGGACTAGCGTATCCCAAGAGACCCAGTACTTC.

The chain links TRBV7-2 to TRBJ2-7; D is possibly TRBD2 (6 bases). The CDR3 runs to 14 residues. Germline loops: CDR1 SGHTA, CDR2 FQGNSA. Trimming removed 3 bases at V and 2 bases at J, with 11 bases between. CDR3 protein: CASSLTRGPYEQYF. The CDR3 DNA reads TGTGCCAGCAGCTTGACTAGGGGCCCCTACGAGCAGTACTTC.

The rearrangement joins TRBV19 to TRBJ1-1, with a weak D call TRBD1 (6 bases). The V gene lost 5 bases and the J gene lost 3 bases, with 10 bases spanning the gap. The CDR3 sequence is 13 residues long. Germline CDR1 and CDR2: LNHDA and SQIVND (reference sequence). The CDR3 loop reads CASSVDRYTEAFF. CDR3 DNA: TGTGCCAGTAGTGTCGACAGGTACACTGAAGCTTTCTTT. The full variable domain, with the rest looked up from reference TRBV19 and TRBJ1-1, is DGGITQSPKYLFRKEGQNVTLSCEQNLNHDAMYWYRQDPGQGLRLIYYSQIVNDFQKGDIAEGYSVSREKKESFPLTVTSAQKNPTAFYLCASSVDRYTEAFFGQGTRLTVV.

The V gene is TRBV18, the J gene TRBJ1-4; 8 bases map to TRBD1. This CDR3 region has 17 residues. V was clipped by 1 base and J by 2 bases; unmatched bases: 6. CDR1 and CDR2 (germline): KGHSH, LQKENI. The DNA of the CDR3 is TGTGCCAGCTCACCACGGCAGGGGGCGTCTACTAATGAAAAACTGTTTTTT. This encodes CASSPRQGASTNEKLFF.

The chain uses TRBV7-2 and TRBJ1-1; 8 bases are shared with TRBD1. The V segment lost 5 bases and the J segment 4 bases; nucleotides outside the gene matches: 6. Germline-derived CDR1 and CDR2 are SGHTA and FQGNSA. CDR3 size: 14 residues. In nucleotides, the CDR3 is TGTGCCAGCAGCGTGACAGGGGTTTCCACTGAAGCTTTCTTT. This encodes CASSVTGVSTEAFF.

The J gene is TRBJ1-5, the V gene TRBV2, with 11 nucleotides matching TRBD1. In germline, CDR1 is SNHLY, CDR2 FYNNEI. V lost 4 bases to trimming and J lost 6 bases; unmatched junction nucleotides: 5. The CDR3 contains 15 residues. DNA of the CDR3: TGTGCCAGCAGTGTCGGACAGGGGGCTTTTCAGCCCCAGCATTTT. It is translated as CASSVGQGAFQPQHF.

This chain links TRBV2 with TRBJ2-5, with D possibly being TRBD1 (6 bases). The CDR3 length is 15 residues. V dropped 7 bases and J dropped 4 bases, with 19 bases sitting between them. Germline loops: CDR1 SNHLY, CDR2 FYNNEI. The CDR3 nucleotides are TGTGCCAGCAAAAGGGACACCCCAAATAGAGAGACCCAGTACTTC. Protein: CASKRDTPNRETQYF.

The chain combines TRBV7-9 with TRBJ1-6, with D possibly TRBD1 on 6 matching bases. V was trimmed by 5 bases and J by 9 bases, leaving 23 bases between them. The CDR3 totals 17 residues. Looked up from germline, CDR1 is SEHNR and CDR2 is FQNEAQ (reference sequence). In nucleotides, the CDR3 is TGTGCCAGCAGCCCCAGTGGGGGCGAGAGATTACGTTCACCCCTCCACTTT. It translates to CASSPSGGERLRSPLHF.

This chain uses TRBV7-9 with TRBJ1-3; 8 nucleotides line up with TRBD1. The trim removed 5 bases at V and 3 bases at J, leaving 9 bases unmatched. Germline-derived CDR1 and CDR2 are SEHNR and FQNEAQ (reference sequence). This CDR3 spans 16 amino acids. The CDR3: CASSPWGRGRGNTIYF. CDR3 DNA: TGTGCCAGCAGCCCCTGGGGCAGGGGGCGTGGAAACACCATATATTTT.

The CDR3 protein is CATSPRENQETQYF. CDR3 coding DNA: TGTGCCACCAGCCCCCGCGAAAACCAAGAGACCCAGTACTTC. The rearrangement uses TRBV24-1 and TRBJ2-5; D gene ambiguous. Trimming removed 7 bases from V and 0 bases from J, with 11 bases in between. The CDR3 has 14 amino acids. Germline V gene lookup returns CDR1 KGHDR and CDR2 SFDVKD.

CDR3 sequence (DNA): TGTGCCAGCAGCTTTAGCTGGAATGAAGCTTTCTTT. Translating gives CASSFSWNEAFF. This chain links TRBV5-5 with TRBJ1-1; no clear D. This CDR3 is built from 12 residues. From germline, CDR1 is SGHKS and CDR2 YYEKEE (reference sequence). V gave up 2 bases and J gave up 7 bases, with 9 bases separating them.

The chain uses TRBV5-1 and TRBJ1-6, with D possibly TRBD1 on 6 matching bases. CDR3 length: 15 residues. Trimming stripped 0 bases from V and 7 bases from J, with 11 bases between. The germline V gene has CDR1 SGHRS and CDR2 YFSETQ. The CDR3 is CASSLGDTVNSPLHF. The CDR3 nucleotides are TGCGCCAGCAGCTTGGGGGACACAGTAAATTCACCCCTCCACTTT. Complete variable domain (other parts from reference TRBV5-1 and TRBJ1-6): KAGVTQTPRYLIKTRGQQVTLSCSPISGHRSVSWYQQTPGQGLQFLFEYFSETQRNKGNFPGRFSGRQFSNSRSEMNVSTLELGDSALYLCASSLGDTVNSPLHFGNGTRLTVT.

The chain has TRBV3-1 (or the pseudogene TRBV3-2) and TRBJ2-7; D might be TRBD1 (6 bases). Germline loops: CDR1 LGHDT, CDR2 YNNKEL (reference sequence). V lost 6 bases and J lost 2, with 14 bases in between. The CDR3 runs 14 residues. This CDR3 is CASSSDRRPYEQYF. The CDR3 DNA follows: TGTGCCAGCAGTTCCGACAGGAGACCCTACGAGCAGTACTTC.

This chain joins TRBV27 and TRBJ2-7; 7 bases fit TRBD1. The CDR3 is made up of 14 amino acids. V shed 4 bases and J 3 bases; nucleotides not matched to a gene: 6. The germline V gene encodes CDR1 MNHEY and CDR2 SMNVEV (reference sequence). CDR3 DNA sequence: TGTGCCAGCAGTTCTAGGGACAGCTTCTACGAGCAGTACTTC. Its translation: CASSSRDSFYEQYF.

The chain carries TRBV7-8 and TRBJ1-1; D remains unclear. The germline CDR1 and CDR2 sequences are SGHVS and FQNEAQ. V lost 2 bases and J 5 bases, leaving 12 bases between the germline ends. This CDR3 is built from 14 residues. CDR3 coding DNA: TGTGCCAGCAGCTTATCTGGCAGGTCGACTGAAGCTTTCTTT. This encodes CASSLSGRSTEAFF. The full variable domain, completed using reference TRBV7-8 and TRBJ1-1, is GAGVSQSPRYKVAKRGQDVALRCDPISGHVSLFWYQQALGQGPEFLTYFQNEAQLDKSGLPSDRFFAERPEGSVSTLKIQRTQQEDSAVYLCASSLSGRSTEAFFGQGTRLTVV.